This passage covers 22 T cell receptor beta chains from one sample sequenced in a study of CD8 T cells in ankylosing spondylitis (dated by TCRdb to between 2016 and 2019). Here is what the overall study found, with its caveats: A TCR beta motif made up of under ten highly homologous amino acid variants appeared to be characteristic of blood from ankylosing spondylitis patients.

The library came from 5' RACE. The sample was run on an Illumina HiSeq 2500. TCRdb redid the processing of the public reads, applying fastp at Q25 and MiXCR, and retained in-frame beta chains. One record per CDR3 amino acid sequence lists the most common genes and DNA. Counted in this sample were around 91,000 distinct CDR3 sequences; just under 9% of them appeared once. The ten largest clones add up to about 31% of the sample. For these TCRs, the target antigens are not known. Sequencing input: blood, either unsorted or a sorted T cell fraction (not recorded which). The receptors originated from a male donor with ankylosing spondylitis.

This clonotype was seen a handful of times. The chain recombines TRBV24-1 with TRBJ2-2, with D perhaps matching TRBD2 (6 bases). Trimming cost V 1 base and J 4 bases, with 6 bases left between them. The CDR3 contains 14 residues. The germline gives CDR1 KGHDR, CDR2 SFDVKD. The chain's CDR3 is CATSDFGGTGELFF. The CDR3, as DNA: TGTGCCACCAGTGATTTCGGGGGCACCGGGGAGCTGTTTTTT.

In its sample, this clonotype was seen many times. The chain carries TRBV12-3 or TRBV12-4 and TRBJ2-2, with D possibly TRBD1 on 5 matching bases. This CDR3 is built from 14 residues. V dropped 6 bases and J dropped 1 base, with 9 bases sitting between them. CDR3 nucleotide sequence: TGTGCCAGCAGACCGACAGAGAACACCGGGGAGCTGTTTTTT. Translation: CASRPTENTGELFF.

Only a few counts were recorded for this clonotype. The rearrangement joins TRBV3-1 to TRBJ1-1; a possible D gene is TRBD1 (6 bases). The germline CDR1 and CDR2 sequences are LGHDT and YNNKEL (reference sequence). The length of the CDR3 is 15 residues. V lost 0 bases, J lost 4 bases, and 12 bases lay in between. The CDR3 nucleotides are TGTGCCAGCAGCCAAGACTTTGGGGGCGGCACTGAAGCTTTCTTT. Encoded protein: CASSQDFGGGTEAFF.

This chain uses TRBV24-1 with TRBJ2-5, with 7 nucleotides matching TRBD1. CDR3 length: 14 amino acids. Losses at the gene ends were 4 bases for V and 7 bases for J; bases not matched to a gene: 8. Germline values: CDR1 KGHDR, CDR2 SFDVKD. For the CDR3, the DNA is TGTGCCACCAGTGACGGGACAGTCCAACGGACCCAGTACTTC. Protein: CATSDGTVQRTQYF.

This clonotype was observed at least ten times. The chain recombines TRBV15 with TRBJ2-1; 9 positions agree with TRBD2. The CDR3 has 15 amino acids. Per the germline V gene, CDR1 is LNHNV and CDR2 is YYDKDF (reference sequence). The junction had 7 bases not matched to a gene; V was cut back by 6 bases and J by 4 bases. The CDR3 region has the DNA TGTGCCACCAGGCAGACTAGCGGAAAATACAATGAGCAGTTCTTC. Translation gives CATRQTSGKYNEQFF. The whole variable domain, remainder taken from reference TRBV15 and TRBJ2-1, is DAMVIQNPRYQVTQFGKPVTLSCSQTLNHNVMYWYQQKSSQAPKLLFHYYDKDFNNEADTPDNFQSRRPNTSFCFLDIRSPGLGDTAMYLCATRQTSGKYNEQFFGPGTRLTVL.

This clonotype occurred many times. CDR3: CASSQYNEQFF. CDR3 coding DNA: TGCGCCAGCAGCCAATACAATGAGCAGTTCTTC. The chain uses TRBV4-1 and TRBJ2-1; D gene ambiguous. The germline gives CDR1 MGHRA, CDR2 YSYEKL. The CDR3 consists of 11 residues. Between the trimmed V and J ends, which lost 2 bases and 4 bases, there was a span of 0 bases.

This clonotype was seen at least ten times. The chain couples TRBV10-1 to TRBJ2-1; 13 positions agree with TRBD2. Germline lookup yields CDR1 WNHNN and CDR2 SYGVQD (reference sequence). The CDR3 is made up of 18 amino acids. V lost 5 bases, J lost 1 base, and 8 bases stayed unmatched. CDR3 loop: CASSPGLAGEGSYNEQFF. DNA for the CDR3: TGCGCCAGCAGTCCCGGACTAGCGGGAGAGGGATCCTACAATGAGCAGTTCTTC.

V is TRBV7-9 and J is TRBJ2-5; D unclear. The ends were cut back, 1 base at V and 2 bases at J, with 5 bases in the middle. CDR3 length: 13 residues. The germline V gene has CDR1 SEHNR and CDR2 FQNEAQ (reference sequence). As DNA, the CDR3 is TGTGCCAGCAGCTTAGGGTATCAAGAGACCCAGTACTTC. This gives the protein CASSLGYQETQYF.

This clonotype has a count of ten or more. The genes are TRBV6-5 and TRBJ1-2, with D perhaps matching TRBD1 (5 bases). V was shortened by 7 bases and J by 6 bases, with 12 bases between the two germline ends. This CDR3 contains 12 residues. Germline values: CDR1 MNHEY, CDR2 SVGAGI. CDR3 bases: TGTGCCAGCACCGACGGAGGGGATGGCTACACCTTC. As protein: CASTDGGDGYTF.

In this sample, this clonotype turned up many times. The chain has TRBV5-1 and TRBJ1-2; TRBD1 might be the D (5 bases). Germline V CDR1 and CDR2: SGHRS, YFSETQ. The CDR3 sequence is 14 residues long. Trimming took off 4 bases at V and 4 bases at J, with 14 bases between the two ends. CDR3 sequence (DNA): TGCGCCAGCAGCCCGGGTGACAGCTCCTATGGCTACACCTTC. Protein sequence: CASSPGDSSYGYTF.

J is TRBJ2-1 and V is TRBV7-2; TRBD1 matches at 9 bases. After removal of 3 bases from V and 3 bases from J, the junction contained 24 bases not matched to a gene. Germline V gene lookup returns CDR1 SGHTA and CDR2 FQGNSA. This CDR3 has 22 amino acids. This CDR3 is CASSFGYLVDRGPQQVYNEQFF. As DNA, the CDR3 is TGTGCCAGCAGCTTTGGTTATCTGGTGGACAGGGGCCCTCAACAGGTCTACAATGAGCAGTTCTTC.

This chain connects TRBV6-5 to TRBJ1-2; D not certain. CDR1 and CDR2 (germline): MNHEY, SVGAGI. V was clipped by 0 bases and J by 0 bases, with 8 bases between them. The CDR3 loop spans 15 amino acids. In DNA form, the CDR3 reads TGTGCCAGCAGTTACTCGAGTCTAGCTAACTATGGCTACACCTTC. Encoded protein: CASSYSSLANYGYTF.

This rearrangement joins TRBV6-1 to TRBJ2-7; D is possibly TRBD1 (5 bases). The CDR3 sequence is 15 residues long. The germline CDR1 and CDR2 sequences are MNHNS and SASEGT. V gave up 2 bases and J gave up 2 bases, with 13 bases separating them. The CDR3 protein is CASSERMDNPYEQYV. CDR3 nucleotide sequence: TGTGCCAGCAGTGAAAGAATGGACAATCCCTACGAGCAGTACGTC.

At least ten counts were recorded for this clonotype. J is TRBJ1-1 and V is TRBV29-1, with D unclear. Deletions cut 7 bases from V and 1 base from J, with 10 bases between. The CDR3 covers 12 residues. Germline CDR1 reads SQVTM; CDR2 reads ANQGSEA. CDR3 bases: TGCAGCGCGTTTTATGAGAACACTGAAGCTTTCTTT. It is translated as CSAFYENTEAFF. The variable domain in full, with the rest retrieved from reference TRBV29-1 and TRBJ1-1, is SAVISQKPSRDICQRGTSLTIQCQVDSQVTMMFWYRQQPGQSLTLIATANQGSEATYESGFVIDKFPISRPNLTFSTLTVSNMSPEDSSIYLCSAFYENTEAFFGQGTRLTVV.

This clonotype was observed at least ten times. J is TRBJ2-5 and V is TRBV12-3 or TRBV12-4; D gene unclear. Between the trimmed V and J ends, which lost 5 bases and 2 bases, there was a span of 15 bases. The CDR3 contains 15 residues. The CDR3 sequence: CASSAPPSFQETQYF. CDR3 nucleotide sequence: TGTGCCAGCAGTGCCCCTCCGTCATTTCAAGAGACCCAGTACTTC.

This clonotype was found many times. The J gene is TRBJ2-7, the V gene TRBV2; perhaps D is TRBD1 or TRBD2 (5 bases each). There are 18 residues in the CDR3. Looked up from germline, CDR1 is SNHLY and CDR2 is FYNNEI. V was clipped by 5 bases and J by 2 bases, with 25 bases between them. As DNA, the CDR3 is TGTGCCAGCAGTTCATGGGGGAGTGGGTACAGAGACCCCTACGAGCAGTACTTC. This gives the protein CASSSWGSGYRDPYEQYF. The full variable domain, in which reference TRBV2 and TRBJ2-7 provide the parts outside the CDR3, is EPEVTQTPSHQVTQMGQEVILRCVPISNHLYFYWYRQILGQKVEFLVSFYNNEISEKSEIFDDQFSVERPDGSNFTLKIRSTKLEDSAMYFCASSSWGSGYRDPYEQYFGPGTRLTVT.

This clonotype has more than one count but fewer than ten. The J gene is TRBJ2-1, the V gene TRBV12-3 or TRBV12-4; D unclear. With 3 bases removed from V and 3 bases from J, the gap between germline ends came to 9 bases. This CDR3 region has 14 residues. The CDR3 bases are TGTGCCAGCAGTTTTGGCAGCCACTACAATGAGCAGTTCTTC. It codes for CASSFGSHYNEQFF.

V and J are TRBV6-1 and TRBJ2-7; 8 bases line up with TRBD1. There are 16 residues in the CDR3. The germline gives CDR1 MNHNS, CDR2 SASEGT. V was clipped by 1 base and J by 4 bases; unmatched bases: 9. The CDR3 nucleotides are TGTGCCAGCAGTGAAGGATCAGGGGGCGAGTTTTACGAGCAGTACGTC. This codes for CASSEGSGGEFYEQYV.

This clonotype was counted many times. The gene calls are TRBV12-3 or TRBV12-4 and TRBJ1-4; a possible D gene is TRBD1 (5 bases). The CDR3 covers 15 residues. V gave up 6 bases and J gave up 4 bases, with 15 bases separating them. CDR3 region: CASSPTVRHNEKLFF. Here the CDR3 DNA reads TGTGCCAGCAGCCCGACAGTGCGACATAATGAAAAACTGTTTTTT.

The V gene is TRBV7-8, the J gene TRBJ1-1; D unclear. Germline V gene lookup returns CDR1 SGHVS and CDR2 FQNEAQ. This CDR3 is built from 10 residues. Trimming left V 7 bases short and J 6 bases short, with 6 bases between. The DNA of the CDR3 is TGTGCCAGCACCCCTTCTGAAGCTTTCTTT. Translation: CASTPSEAFF.

The rearrangement joins TRBV7-9 to TRBJ2-3, with D perhaps matching TRBD2 (6 bases). Germline assignment: CDR1 SEHNR and CDR2 FQNEAQ (reference sequence). This CDR3 comprises 15 residues. The V gene lost 5 bases and the J gene lost 4 bases, with 16 bases spanning the gap. The CDR3, as DNA: TGTGCCAGCAGCCTCGGGGCAGGGAGGTCAGATACGCAGTATTTT. It encodes CASSLGAGRSDTQYF. The variable domain in full, completed from reference TRBV7-9 and TRBJ2-3, reads DTGVSQNPRHKITKRGQNVTFRCDPISEHNRLYWYRQTLGQGPEFLTYFQNEAQLEKSRLLSDRFSAERPKGSFSTLEIQRTEQGDSAMYLCASSLGAGRSDTQYFGPGTRLTVL.

This clonotype turned up a few times. The CDR3 region has the DNA TGTGCCAGCAGCCCCCCTTGGGGACAGGGTCGAAGCGGGAGTTACAATGAGCAGTTCTTC. This gives the protein CASSPPWGQGRSGSYNEQFF. The chain uses TRBV13 and TRBJ2-1; TRBD1 might be the D (9 bases). Germline V CDR1 and CDR2: PRHDT, FYEKMQ (reference sequence). Trimming removed 5 bases at V and 4 bases at J, with 30 bases between. The length of the CDR3 is 20 residues.